Listed below are T cell receptor beta chains from one sample, sequenced in a study of T cell clones after liver transplantation. Measured with immunoSEQ multiplex PCR; TCRdb has only the in-frame clones, and not every one. The sample lists about 120,000 clones; over 75% were seen once. The material was CD4+ T cells from blood, obtained 12 months after liver transplant. Receptors originate from a human patient who received a liver transplant. Some T cells may originate from the graft donor. Each CDR3 is given with its conserved first and last residue. The order of the fields is J gene, D gene, clone size, V gene, CDR3 protein, CDR3 DNA. A D gene is named only where the DNA matches it firmly. Rows may omit the clone size; those that give it use once, few, many or a size class.

j_call: TRBJ2-3; d_call: NA; clone_size: NA; v_call: TRBV30; cdr3_aa: CAWTGETDTQYF; cdr3_nt: TGTGCCTGGACGGGCGAAACAGATACGCAGTATTTT
j_call: TRBJ2-1; d_call: NA; clone_size: NA; v_call: TRBV21-1; cdr3_aa: CASSKGCPRGIHNEQFF; cdr3_nt: TGTGCCAGCAGCAAAGGGTGTCCCAGGGGAATACACAATGAGCAGTTCTTC
j_call: TRBJ1-1; d_call: NA; clone_size: NA; v_call: TRBV19; cdr3_aa: CASSIGSGASNTEAFF; cdr3_nt: TGTGCCAGTAGTATCGGCTCAGGGGCTTCGAACACTGAAGCTTTCTTT
j_call: TRBJ2-1; d_call: NA; clone_size: NA; v_call: TRBV4-3; cdr3_aa: CASSPPPKRRFF; cdr3_nt: TGCGCCAGCAGCCCACCTCCCAAGCGTCGGTTCTTC
j_call: TRBJ2-3; d_call: TRBD1; clone_size: NA; v_call: TRBV29-1; cdr3_aa: CSVDISQGADTQYF; cdr3_nt: TGCAGCGTTGACATTTCCCAGGGGGCCGATACGCAGTATTTT
j_call: TRBJ1-1; d_call: NA; clone_size: NA; v_call: TRBV7-8; cdr3_aa: CASSPPGVRGEAFF; cdr3_nt: TGTGCCAGCAGCCCCCCCGGAGTCAGAGGTGAAGCTTTCTTT
j_call: TRBJ2-7; d_call: TRBD1; clone_size: NA; v_call: TRBV19; cdr3_aa: CASSTTGQARTYEQYF; cdr3_nt: TGTGCCAGTAGTACAACAGGACAGGCAAGAACCTACGAGCAGTACTTC
j_call: TRBJ2-1; d_call: NA; clone_size: NA; v_call: TRBV9; cdr3_aa: CASTELGHKKGHEQFF; cdr3_nt: TGTGCCAGCACCGAACTCGGACACAAAAAAGGCCATGAGCAGTTCTTC
j_call: TRBJ2-3; d_call: TRBD2; clone_size: NA; v_call: TRBV27; cdr3_aa: CASSPFSGASTDTQYF; cdr3_nt: TGTGCCAGCAGTCCCTTTAGCGGGGCTAGCACAGATACGCAGTATTTT
j_call: TRBJ2-5; d_call: TRBD2; clone_size: NA; v_call: TRBV19; cdr3_aa: CASGWGSGNRLQETQYF; cdr3_nt: TGTGCCAGTGGATGGGGGAGCGGGAACCGTCTACAAGAGACCCAGTACTTC
j_call: TRBJ2-7; d_call: TRBD1; clone_size: NA; v_call: TRBV7-9; cdr3_aa: CASSDRDHEQYF; cdr3_nt: TGTGCCAGCAGTGACAGGGACCACGAGCAGTACTTC
j_call: TRBJ2-1; d_call: TRBD1; clone_size: NA; v_call: TRBV7-9; cdr3_aa: CASRPPGQGEQFF; cdr3_nt: TGTGCCAGCAGACCTCCGGGACAGGGGGAGCAGTTCTTC
j_call: TRBJ2-5; d_call: NA; clone_size: NA; v_call: TRBV11-3; cdr3_aa: CASSRDTQETQYF; cdr3_nt: TGTGCCAGCAGCAGGGACACTCAAGAGACCCAGTACTTC
j_call: TRBJ2-1; d_call: NA; clone_size: NA; v_call: TRBV10-3; cdr3_aa: CAISSDNEQFF; cdr3_nt: TGTGCCATATCTAGCGACAATGAGCAGTTCTTC
j_call: TRBJ2-3; d_call: NA; clone_size: NA; v_call: TRBV29-1; cdr3_aa: CSVETGGTDTQYF; cdr3_nt: TGCAGCGTTGAGACGGGGGGCACAGATACGCAGTATTTT
j_call: TRBJ1-1; d_call: TRBD1; clone_size: NA; v_call: TRBV5-1; cdr3_aa: CASSLEGQPRNTEAFF; cdr3_nt: TGCGCCAGCAGCTTGGAGGGACAGCCAAGGAACACTGAAGCTTTCTTT
j_call: TRBJ2-3; d_call: NA; clone_size: NA; v_call: TRBV15; cdr3_aa: CATSPRLTDTQYF; cdr3_nt: TGTGCCACCAGCCCCCGCCTCACAGATACGCAGTATTTT
j_call: TRBJ1-2; d_call: TRBD1; clone_size: few; v_call: TRBV28; cdr3_aa: CASSQGGRGYTF; cdr3_nt: TGTGCCAGCAGCCAAGGGGGCCGTGGCTACACCTTC
j_call: TRBJ2-2; d_call: NA; clone_size: once; v_call: TRBV11-3; cdr3_aa: CASGVAHGTGELFF; cdr3_nt: TGTGCCAGCGGGGTAGCCCATGGGACCGGGGAGCTGTTTTTT
j_call: TRBJ2-3; d_call: NA; clone_size: NA; v_call: TRBV20-1; cdr3_aa: CSAMSTDTQYF; cdr3_nt: TGCAGTGCTATGAGCACAGATACGCAGTATTTT
j_call: TRBJ2-2; d_call: NA; clone_size: NA; v_call: TRBV28; cdr3_aa: CASSLIGANTGELFF; cdr3_nt: TGTGCCAGCAGTTTAATCGGGGCCAACACCGGGGAGCTGTTTTTT
j_call: TRBJ1-1; d_call: NA; clone_size: NA; v_call: TRBV5-4; cdr3_aa: CASSSRGGAITEAFF; cdr3_nt: TGTGCCAGCAGCTCCCGGGGAGGGGCGATCACTGAAGCTTTCTTT
j_call: TRBJ2-2; d_call: NA; clone_size: NA; v_call: TRBV2; cdr3_aa: CASRADSTGELFF; cdr3_nt: TGTGCCAGCAGGGCGGACAGCACCGGGGAGCTGTTTTTT
j_call: TRBJ2-5; d_call: TRBD2; clone_size: NA; v_call: TRBV7-2; cdr3_aa: CASSPGGAQETQYF; cdr3_nt: TGTGCCAGCAGCCCCGGGGGGGCTCAAGAGACCCAGTACTTC
j_call: TRBJ1-1; d_call: TRBD1; clone_size: NA; v_call: TRBV5-1; cdr3_aa: CASSWQGVNTEAFF; cdr3_nt: TGCGCCAGCAGCTGGCAGGGGGTGAACACTGAAGCTTTCTTT
j_call: TRBJ1-3; d_call: NA; clone_size: NA; v_call: TRBV4-2; cdr3_aa: CASSQDGHLSGNTIYF; cdr3_nt: TGTGCCAGCAGCCAAGATGGACACCTCTCTGGAAACACCATATATTTT
j_call: TRBJ1-1; d_call: TRBD1; clone_size: NA; v_call: TRBV9; cdr3_aa: CASSPGTGFDTEAFF; cdr3_nt: TGTGCCAGCAGCCCCGGGACAGGGTTCGACACTGAAGCTTTCTTT
j_call: TRBJ2-7; d_call: NA; clone_size: NA; v_call: TRBV10-2; cdr3_aa: CASSQGISYEQYF; cdr3_nt: TGCGCCAGCAGTCAGGGCATCTCCTACGAGCAGTACTTC
j_call: TRBJ2-7; d_call: NA; clone_size: NA; v_call: TRBV2; cdr3_aa: CASNRRSAYEQYF; cdr3_nt: TGTGCCAGCAATCGGCGGTCCGCCTACGAGCAGTACTTC
j_call: TRBJ2-3; d_call: NA; clone_size: once; v_call: TRBV10-2; cdr3_aa: CASSEWASGTDTQYF; cdr3_nt: TGCGCCAGCAGTGAGTGGGCCTCGGGCACAGATACGCAGTATTTT
j_call: TRBJ1-5; d_call: NA; clone_size: NA; v_call: TRBV19; cdr3_aa: CASNPTGEDQPQHF; cdr3_nt: TGTGCCAGTAACCCGACAGGAGAAGATCAGCCCCAGCATTTT
j_call: TRBJ2-7; d_call: NA; clone_size: NA; v_call: TRBV11-2; cdr3_aa: CASSSGRAGYEQYF; cdr3_nt: TGTGCCAGCAGCTCCGGACGCGCGGGGTACGAGCAGTACTTC
j_call: TRBJ1-5; d_call: NA; clone_size: NA; v_call: TRBV5-1; cdr3_aa: CASSLAGARNQPQHF; cdr3_nt: TGCGCCAGCAGCTTGGCAGGGGCGCGCAATCAGCCCCAGCATTTT
j_call: TRBJ2-7; d_call: TRBD2; clone_size: NA; v_call: TRBV5-5; cdr3_aa: CASSRNGRTHYEQYF; cdr3_nt: TGTGCCAGCAGCCGTAACGGGAGGACCCACTACGAGCAGTACTTC
j_call: TRBJ2-1; d_call: TRBD2; clone_size: NA; v_call: TRBV2; cdr3_aa: CASSRTSGRNEQFF; cdr3_nt: TGTGCCAGCAGCCGGACTAGCGGGAGGAATGAGCAGTTCTTC
j_call: TRBJ2-2; d_call: TRBD1; clone_size: few; v_call: TRBV6-5; cdr3_aa: CASRSGQVHPGELFF; cdr3_nt: TGTGCCAGCAGAAGCGGACAGGTCCACCCCGGGGAGCTGTTTTTT
j_call: TRBJ2-1; d_call: TRBD2; clone_size: NA; v_call: TRBV11-3; cdr3_aa: CASSFQGLAGTSGLGEQFF; cdr3_nt: TGTGCCAGCAGCTTCCAGGGGCTCGCCGGGACTAGCGGCCTCGGGGAGCAGTTCTTC
j_call: TRBJ2-1; d_call: TRBD2; clone_size: NA; v_call: TRBV7-8; cdr3_aa: CASSKLAGGQNEQFF; cdr3_nt: TGTGCCAGCAGCAAACTAGCGGGAGGGCAGAATGAGCAGTTCTTC
j_call: TRBJ2-2; d_call: NA; clone_size: NA; v_call: TRBV4-1; cdr3_aa: CASSQGDFANTGELFF; cdr3_nt: TGCGCCAGCAGCCAGGGGGACTTCGCGAACACCGGGGAGCTGTTTTTT
j_call: TRBJ2-3; d_call: TRBD2; clone_size: once; v_call: TRBV19; cdr3_aa: CASSSLLAQSTDTQYF; cdr3_nt: TGTGCCAGTAGTTCATTACTAGCGCAGAGCACAGATACGCAGTATTTT
j_call: TRBJ2-1; d_call: TRBD1; clone_size: NA; v_call: TRBV29-1; cdr3_aa: CSVSGGTGVNEQFF; cdr3_nt: TGCAGCGTGTCCGGCGGGACAGGGGTCAATGAGCAGTTCTTC
j_call: TRBJ2-5; d_call: TRBD2; clone_size: NA; v_call: TRBV4-1; cdr3_aa: CASSQAGVLAGGETQYF; cdr3_nt: TGCGCCAGCAGCCAAGCCGGGGTGCTAGCGGGAGGGGAGACCCAGTACTTC
j_call: TRBJ2-7; d_call: TRBD2; clone_size: NA; v_call: TRBV11-3; cdr3_aa: CASSLTGGVFYEQYF; cdr3_nt: TGTGCCAGCAGCCTCACGGGGGGAGTCTTCTACGAGCAGTACTTC
j_call: TRBJ1-1; d_call: TRBD1; clone_size: NA; v_call: TRBV9; cdr3_aa: CASSGGTGNTEAFF; cdr3_nt: TGTGCCAGCAGCGGAGGGACAGGCAACACTGAAGCTTTCTTT
j_call: TRBJ2-3; d_call: TRBD2; clone_size: NA; v_call: TRBV9; cdr3_aa: CASSVDPTSGSTDTQYF; cdr3_nt: TGTGCCAGCAGCGTTGATCCGACTAGCGGGAGCACAGATACGCAGTATTTT
j_call: TRBJ1-4; d_call: TRBD1; clone_size: NA; v_call: TRBV6-5; cdr3_aa: CASRTGNEKLFF; cdr3_nt: TGTGCCAGTAGGACAGGAAATGAAAAACTGTTTTTT
j_call: TRBJ2-7; d_call: TRBD1; clone_size: NA; v_call: TRBV14; cdr3_aa: CASSQGRGLSYEQYF; cdr3_nt: TGTGCCAGCAGCCAAGGCAGGGGGCTCTCCTACGAGCAGTACTTC
j_call: TRBJ1-1; d_call: TRBD1; clone_size: NA; v_call: TRBV27; cdr3_aa: CASSPRTGAVLDTEAFF; cdr3_nt: TGTGCCAGCAGTCCAAGGACAGGGGCGGTTTTGGACACTGAAGCTTTCTTT
j_call: TRBJ1-3; d_call: NA; clone_size: NA; v_call: TRBV7-7; cdr3_aa: CASSPGPGTIYF; cdr3_nt: TGTGCCAGCAGCCCAGGACCGGGCACCATATATTTT
j_call: TRBJ2-7; d_call: NA; clone_size: NA; v_call: TRBV2; cdr3_aa: CATSENWGSYEQYF; cdr3_nt: TGTGCCACCTCGGAAAATTGGGGGAGTTACGAGCAGTACTTC
j_call: TRBJ1-1; d_call: NA; clone_size: NA; v_call: TRBV6-6; cdr3_aa: CASSYRGSPNTEAFF; cdr3_nt: TGTGCCAGCAGTTACAGGGGGTCTCCAAACACTGAAGCTTTCTTT